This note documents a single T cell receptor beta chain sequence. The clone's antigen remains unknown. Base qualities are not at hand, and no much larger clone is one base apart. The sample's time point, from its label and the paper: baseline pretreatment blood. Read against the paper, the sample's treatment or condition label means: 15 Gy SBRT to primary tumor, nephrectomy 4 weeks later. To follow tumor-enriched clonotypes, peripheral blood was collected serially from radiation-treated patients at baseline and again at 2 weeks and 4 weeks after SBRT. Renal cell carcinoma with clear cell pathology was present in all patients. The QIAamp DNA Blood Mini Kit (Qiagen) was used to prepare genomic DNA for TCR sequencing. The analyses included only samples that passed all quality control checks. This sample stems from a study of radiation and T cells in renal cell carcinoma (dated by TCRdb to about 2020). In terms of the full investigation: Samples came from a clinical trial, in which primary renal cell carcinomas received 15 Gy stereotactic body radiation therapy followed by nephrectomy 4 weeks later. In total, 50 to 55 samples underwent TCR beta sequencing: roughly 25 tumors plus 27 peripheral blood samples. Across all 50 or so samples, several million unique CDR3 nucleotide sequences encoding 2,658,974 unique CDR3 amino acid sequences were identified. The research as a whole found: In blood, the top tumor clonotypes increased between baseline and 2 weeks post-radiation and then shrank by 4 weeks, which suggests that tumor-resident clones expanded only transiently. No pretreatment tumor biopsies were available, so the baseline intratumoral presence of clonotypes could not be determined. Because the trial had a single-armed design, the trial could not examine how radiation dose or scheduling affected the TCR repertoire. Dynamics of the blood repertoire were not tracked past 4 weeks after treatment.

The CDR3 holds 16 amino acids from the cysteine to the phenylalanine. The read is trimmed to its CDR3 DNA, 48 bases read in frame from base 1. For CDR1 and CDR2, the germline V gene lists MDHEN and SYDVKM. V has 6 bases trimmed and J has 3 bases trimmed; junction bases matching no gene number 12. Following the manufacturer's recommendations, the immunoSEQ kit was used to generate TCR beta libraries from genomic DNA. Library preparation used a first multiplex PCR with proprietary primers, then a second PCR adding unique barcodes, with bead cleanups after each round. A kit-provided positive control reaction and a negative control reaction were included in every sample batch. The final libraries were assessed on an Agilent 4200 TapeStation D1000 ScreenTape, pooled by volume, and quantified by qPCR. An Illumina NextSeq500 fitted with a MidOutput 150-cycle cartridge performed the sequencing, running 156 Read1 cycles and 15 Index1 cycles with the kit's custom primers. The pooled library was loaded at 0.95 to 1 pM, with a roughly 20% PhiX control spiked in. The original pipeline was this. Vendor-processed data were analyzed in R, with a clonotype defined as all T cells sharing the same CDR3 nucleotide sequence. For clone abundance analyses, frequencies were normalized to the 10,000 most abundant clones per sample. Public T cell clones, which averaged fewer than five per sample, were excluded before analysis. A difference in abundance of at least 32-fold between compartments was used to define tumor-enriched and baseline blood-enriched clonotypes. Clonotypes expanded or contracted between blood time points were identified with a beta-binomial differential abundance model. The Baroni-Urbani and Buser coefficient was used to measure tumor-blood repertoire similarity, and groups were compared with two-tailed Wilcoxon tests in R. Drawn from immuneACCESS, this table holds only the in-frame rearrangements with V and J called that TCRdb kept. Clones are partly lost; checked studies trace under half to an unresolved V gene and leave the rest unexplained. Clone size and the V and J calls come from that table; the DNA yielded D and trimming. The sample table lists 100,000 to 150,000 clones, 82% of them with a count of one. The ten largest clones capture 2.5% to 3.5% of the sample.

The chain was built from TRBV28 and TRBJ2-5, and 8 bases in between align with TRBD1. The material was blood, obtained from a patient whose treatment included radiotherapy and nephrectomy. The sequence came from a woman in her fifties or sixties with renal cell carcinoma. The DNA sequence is TGTGCCAGCAGCACGCCCCTCAGGGGGCGAAAAGAGACCCAGTACTTC. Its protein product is CASSTPLRGRKETQYF.